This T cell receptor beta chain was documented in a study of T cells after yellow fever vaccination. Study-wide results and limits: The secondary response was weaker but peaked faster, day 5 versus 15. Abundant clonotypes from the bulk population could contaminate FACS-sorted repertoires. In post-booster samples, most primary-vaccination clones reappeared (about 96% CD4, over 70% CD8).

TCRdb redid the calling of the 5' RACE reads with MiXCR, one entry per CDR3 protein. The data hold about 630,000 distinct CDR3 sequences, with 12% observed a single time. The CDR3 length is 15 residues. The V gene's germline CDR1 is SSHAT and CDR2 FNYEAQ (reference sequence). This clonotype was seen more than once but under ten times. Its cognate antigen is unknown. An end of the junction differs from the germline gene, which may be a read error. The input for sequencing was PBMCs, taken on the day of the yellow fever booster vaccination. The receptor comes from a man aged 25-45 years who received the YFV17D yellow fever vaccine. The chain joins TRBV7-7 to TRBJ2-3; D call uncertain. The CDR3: CASSLGTSLGDTQYF. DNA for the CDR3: TGTGCTAGCAGTTTGGGCACCTCCCTGGGAGATACGCAGTATTTT.